What follows are 9 T cell receptor beta chains derived from one specimen sequenced in a study of T-cell memory formation after mild COVID-19 (dated by TCRdb to the early 2020s). Receptor amplification or capture employed 5' RACE. The instrument given in TCRdb is Illumina NovaSeq 6000. Starting from the raw public reads, TCRdb applied fastp trimming at Q25, assembled clones with MiXCR and retained in-frame beta chains. All rows with the same CDR3 protein become a single entry with the most common DNA and genes. This sample lists about half a million distinct CDR3 sequences; 15% to 20% were detected once. The ten largest clonotypes hold 10% to 15% of the sample. Sequenced: PBMCs or a T cell subset sorted from them (not recorded which). These receptors all come from an adult woman who had mild COVID-19 (a few samples of this study predate the infection). The sample titles of this study are shuffled in the database, so cell type and time point are left out; the donor was told from shared clones.

This clonotype was counted between two and nine times. The chain combines TRBV5-6 with TRBJ2-1; D remains ambiguous. V gave up 2 bases and J gave up 5 bases, with 8 bases separating them. Per the germline V gene, CDR1 is SGHDT and CDR2 is YYEEEE. This CDR3 comprises 13 residues. The CDR3 spells CASSFGQNNEQFF. The CDR3 coding sequence is TGTGCCAGCAGCTTCGGGCAGAACAATGAGCAGTTCTTC. Supplemented by reference TRBV5-6 and TRBJ2-1, the full variable domain reads DAGVTQSPTHLIKTRGQQVTLRCSPKSGHDTVSWYQQALGQGPQFIFQYYEEEERQRGNFPDRFSGHQFPNYSSELNVNALLLGDSALYLCASSFGQNNEQFFGPGTRLTVL.

This clonotype occurred a few times. A junction boundary mismatches the germline segment, possibly from a read error. CDR3 region: CASSPPMGQVLISGANVLIF. CDR3 DNA: TGTGCCAGCAGCCCCCCGATGGGGCAGGTCCTTATCTCTGGGGCCAACGTCCTGATTTTC. The chain employs TRBV5-4 and TRBJ2-6, with a weak D call TRBD1 (5 bases). Germline values: CDR1 SGHNT, CDR2 YYREEE (reference sequence). The CDR3 consists of 20 residues.

The chain couples TRBV12-3 or TRBV12-4 to TRBJ1-5, with D maybe TRBD1 (5 bases). The CDR3 covers 16 residues. Deletions cut 6 bases from V and 2 bases from J, with 17 bases between. CDR3 sequence reads: CASRPGTSTGNQPQHF. The CDR3 DNA reads TGTGCCAGCAGGCCCGGGACGTCTACGGGCAATCAGCCCCAGCATTTT.

The sample holds a few counts of this clonotype. This sequence joins TRBV5-6 and TRBJ1-1; D remains unclear. The V end was cut by 4 bases, the J end by 3 bases, with 16 bases between. The CDR3 has 15 amino acids. Germline CDR1 and CDR2: SGHDT and YYEEEE. The CDR3 DNA reads TGTGCCAGCAGCAACCTAGTGGGGAGAGACACTGAAGCTTTCTTT. This codes for CASSNLVGRDTEAFF.

This clonotype came up a few times. The chain carries TRBV25-1 and TRBJ2-7, with a weak D call TRBD1 (8 bases). The germline CDR1 and CDR2 sequences are MGHDK and SYGVNS. V was trimmed by 1 base and J by 0 bases, leaving 13 bases between them. The CDR3 sequence is 16 residues long. The CDR3, as DNA: TGTGCCAGCAGTGAATTCAGCGGGACAGGCTCCTACGAGCAGTACTTC. Its protein product is CASSEFSGTGSYEQYF.

In its sample, this clonotype was seen a few times. The chain joins TRBV19 to TRBJ2-5; D may be TRBD1 (5 bases). The germline V gene encodes CDR1 LNHDA and CDR2 SQIVND (reference sequence). V gave up 5 bases and J gave up 5 bases, with 15 bases separating them. The CDR3 runs to 14 residues. The CDR3 DNA sequence: TGTGCCAGTAGTGACCGCATGGGGCTGGAGACCCAGTACTTC. Protein product: CASSDRMGLETQYF.

This chain links TRBV12-3 or TRBV12-4 with TRBJ2-7; D gene uncertain. The germline V and J ends were trimmed by 5 bases and 1 base, with 12 bases remaining between them. There are 14 residues in the CDR3. DNA for the CDR3: TGTGCCAGCAGTCCGAGAGGCCCGTCCTACGAGCAGTACTTC. As protein: CASSPRGPSYEQYF.

This clonotype has a handful of counts. The rearrangement uses TRBV4-1 and TRBJ2-7, with TRBD1 matching over 8 bases. The trim removed 3 bases at V and 2 bases at J, leaving 6 bases unmatched. The CDR3 extends over 15 amino acids. Germline V gives CDR1 MGHRA, CDR2 YSYEKL. The DNA for the CDR3 is TGCGCCAGCAGCCAGGGGACAGGAGAACCCTACGAGCAGTACTTC. This gives the protein CASSQGTGEPYEQYF.

The chain couples TRBV6-5 to TRBJ2-7; 7 bases align to TRBD1. Germline lookup yields CDR1 MNHEY and CDR2 SVGAGI. The length of the CDR3 is 14 residues. The junction had 6 bases not matched to a gene; V was cut back by 5 bases and J by 2 bases. The CDR3 region has the DNA TGTGCCAGCAGTATCAGACAGGGCCCCTACGAGCAGTACTTC. Translation gives CASSIRQGPYEQYF.